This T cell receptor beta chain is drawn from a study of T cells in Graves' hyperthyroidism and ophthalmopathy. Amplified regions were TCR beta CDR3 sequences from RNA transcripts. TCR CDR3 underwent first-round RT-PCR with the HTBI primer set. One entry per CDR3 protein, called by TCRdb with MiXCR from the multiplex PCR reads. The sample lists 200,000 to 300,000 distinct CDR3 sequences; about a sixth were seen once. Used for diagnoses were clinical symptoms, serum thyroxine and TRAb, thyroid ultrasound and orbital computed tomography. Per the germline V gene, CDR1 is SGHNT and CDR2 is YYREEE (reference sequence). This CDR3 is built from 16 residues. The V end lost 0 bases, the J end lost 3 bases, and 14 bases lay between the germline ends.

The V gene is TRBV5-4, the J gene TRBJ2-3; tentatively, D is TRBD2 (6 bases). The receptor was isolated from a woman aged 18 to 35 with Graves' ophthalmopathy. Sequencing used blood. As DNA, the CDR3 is TGTGCCAGCAGCTTGGAAAACCTCGGGGGAACAGATACGCAGTATTTT. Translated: CASSLENLGGTDTQYF.